This is a list of T cell receptor beta chains from one sample in a study of cytomegalovirus exposure and HLA in healthy donors. TCRdb's copy holds only in-frame clones and misses some; the assay was immunoSEQ multiplex PCR. The data contain about 220,000 clones, 60% to 80% of them singletons. The sequenced sample consisted of PBMCs. All receptors come from a male donor in good health and CMV-seronegative. Each CDR3 is given with its conserved first and last residue. The order of the fields is clone size, CDR3 length, J gene, V gene, D gene, CDR3 protein, CDR3 DNA. D genes are given only for firm matches. Some rows have no size entry. The others give once, few or many, or a class for an expanded clone.

clone size: few
CDR3 length: 15
J gene: TRBJ1-5
V gene: TRBV19
D gene: TRBD1
CDR3 protein: CASSTGQGGGQPQHF
CDR3 DNA: TGTGCCAGTAGTACGGGACAGGGGGGCGGTCAGCCCCAGCATTTT

clone size: .
CDR3 length: 14
J gene: TRBJ1-2
V gene: TRBV7-2
D gene: .
CDR3 protein: CASSYHGTNYGYTF
CDR3 DNA: TGTGCCAGCAGCTACCACGGGACAAACTATGGCTACACCTTC

clone size: .
CDR3 length: 15
J gene: TRBJ2-1
V gene: TRBV7-3
D gene: .
CDR3 protein: CASSLMRGSYNEQFF
CDR3 DNA: TGTGCCAGCAGCTTAATGCGGGGATCCTACAATGAGCAGTTCTTC

clone size: .
CDR3 length: 17
J gene: TRBJ2-2
V gene: TRBV30
D gene: TRBD2
CDR3 protein: CAWSLDLAGVNTGELFF
CDR3 DNA: TGTGCCTGGAGTCTCGATCTAGCGGGGGTGAACACCGGGGAGCTGTTTTTT

clone size: once
CDR3 length: 16
J gene: TRBJ1-3
V gene: TRBV5-4
D gene: .
CDR3 protein: CASSAGLLNSGNTIYF
CDR3 DNA: TGTGCCAGCAGCGCCGGACTTCTTAACTCTGGAAACACCATATATTTT

clone size: .
CDR3 length: 14
J gene: TRBJ2-5
V gene: TRBV5-1
D gene: TRBD1
CDR3 protein: CASSLGQGQETQYF
CDR3 DNA: TGCGCCAGCAGCCTCGGACAGGGCCAAGAGACCCAGTACTTC

clone size: .
CDR3 length: 17
J gene: TRBJ2-5
V gene: TRBV5-8
D gene: .
CDR3 protein: CASSFPFQGLLEETQYF
CDR3 DNA: TGTGCCAGCAGCTTTCCATTCCAGGGACTCCTGGAGGAGACCCAGTACTTC

clone size: .
CDR3 length: 14
J gene: TRBJ2-5
V gene: TRBV18
D gene: .
CDR3 protein: CASSPPPTQETQYF
CDR3 DNA: TGTGCCAGCTCACCACCTCCTACTCAAGAGACCCAGTACTTC

clone size: .
CDR3 length: 15
J gene: TRBJ2-5
V gene: TRBV19
D gene: TRBD2
CDR3 protein: CASSIIAGGRETQYF
CDR3 DNA: TGTGCCAGTAGTATCATAGCGGGGGGCCGGGAGACCCAGTACTTC

clone size: .
CDR3 length: 20
J gene: TRBJ1-2
V gene: TRBV5-1
D gene: TRBD1
CDR3 protein: CASSSLGLDREGVQDYGYTF
CDR3 DNA: TGCGCCAGCAGCTCTCTAGGGCTGGACAGGGAGGGGGTTCAGGACTATGGCTATACCTTC

clone size: .
CDR3 length: 10
J gene: TRBJ2-5
V gene: TRBV7-9
D gene: .
CDR3 protein: CASSSETQYF
CDR3 DNA: TGTGCCAGCAGTTCGGAGACCCAGTACTTC

clone size: .
CDR3 length: 16
J gene: TRBJ2-7
V gene: TRBV5-1
D gene: TRBD1
CDR3 protein: CASSLLGQGAPYEQYF
CDR3 DNA: TGCGCCAGCAGCTTGTTGGGGCAGGGGGCCCCCTACGAGCAGTACTTC

clone size: .
CDR3 length: 15
J gene: TRBJ1-2
V gene: TRBV4-1
D gene: TRBD1
CDR3 protein: CASSQEQGHNYGYTF
CDR3 DNA: TGCGCCAGCAGCCAAGAACAGGGGCACAACTATGGCTACACCTTC

clone size: .
CDR3 length: 20
J gene: TRBJ2-3
V gene: TRBV7-3
D gene: TRBD2
CDR3 protein: CASSLMGWAGGLDYTDTQYF
CDR3 DNA: TGTGCCAGCAGCTTAATGGGTTGGGCGGGGGGCTTAGACTACACAGATACGCAGTATTTT

clone size: .
CDR3 length: 16
J gene: TRBJ2-5
V gene: TRBV11-1
D gene: TRBD2
CDR3 protein: CASSLGWREVQETQYF
CDR3 DNA: TGTGCCAGCAGCTTAGGTTGGCGGGAGGTTCAAGAGACCCAGTACTTC

clone size: .
CDR3 length: 15
J gene: TRBJ1-2
V gene: TRBV4-3
D gene: TRBD1
CDR3 protein: CASSQDQTGRNGYTF
CDR3 DNA: TGCGCCAGCAGCCAAGATCAGACAGGGAGAAATGGCTACACCTTC

clone size: .
CDR3 length: 16
J gene: TRBJ2-3
V gene: TRBV7-9
D gene: .
CDR3 protein: CASSLIDFGSTDTQYF
CDR3 DNA: TGTGCCAGCAGCTTGATAGATTTCGGTAGCACAGATACGCAGTATTTT

clone size: .
CDR3 length: 16
J gene: TRBJ2-7
V gene: TRBV7-2
D gene: TRBD1
CDR3 protein: CASSPTDRGLRNEQYF
CDR3 DNA: TGTGCCAGCAGCCCCACAGACAGGGGGCTGAGGAACGAGCAGTACTTC

clone size: .
CDR3 length: 14
J gene: TRBJ1-1
V gene: TRBV7-3
D gene: TRBD1
CDR3 protein: CASSTRGPNTEAFF
CDR3 DNA: TGTGCCAGCAGCACCAGGGGGCCGAACACTGAAGCTTTCTTT

clone size: .
CDR3 length: 15
J gene: TRBJ1-6
V gene: TRBV5-1
D gene: TRBD1
CDR3 protein: CASSVDRAGNSPLHF
CDR3 DNA: TGCGCCAGCAGCGTCGACAGGGCTGGGAATTCACCCCTCCACTTT

clone size: .
CDR3 length: 14
J gene: TRBJ2-1
V gene: TRBV6-4
D gene: TRBD1
CDR3 protein: CASSDSGTANEQFF
CDR3 DNA: TGTGCCAGCAGTGACTCGGGGACAGCGAATGAGCAGTTCTTC

clone size: .
CDR3 length: 15
J gene: TRBJ1-2
V gene: TRBV18
D gene: TRBD1
CDR3 protein: CASSPFTGGEGGYTF
CDR3 DNA: TGTGCCAGCTCACCCTTCACAGGGGGCGAGGGTGGCTACACCTTC

clone size: .
CDR3 length: 18
J gene: TRBJ1-5
V gene: TRBV6-4
D gene: TRBD1
CDR3 protein: CASSDSSVRQGANQPQHF
CDR3 DNA: TGTGCCAGCAGTGACTCGAGCGTCCGACAGGGGGCTAATCAGCCCCAGCATTTT

clone size: .
CDR3 length: 16
J gene: TRBJ1-2
V gene: TRBV5-1
D gene: .
CDR3 protein: CASSLGGGGPMNDYTF
CDR3 DNA: TGCGCCAGCAGCTTGGGCGGGGGGGGCCCGATGAACGACTACACCTTC